The 24 T cell receptor beta chains below were found in one sample sequenced in a study of T cell repertoires in cytomegalovirus infection. TCRdb re-analysed the reads in MiXCR, keeping a single row per CDR3 protein. The sample comprises around 240,000 distinct CDR3 sequences, roughly 22% of which are singletons, and roughly 18% rests with the top ten. The specimen sequenced was CD8+ T cells from PBMCs. These receptors all come from a human donor in good health (CMV status not recorded). Some clones in this sample may be carry-over from other donors' samples.

The chain links TRBV28 to TRBJ2-5; no clear D gene. CDR3 length: 14 amino acids. Germline V gene sequence: CDR1 MDHEN, CDR2 SYDVKM. V gave up 2 bases and J gave up 0 bases, with 7 bases separating them. The CDR3 reads CASSLATYQETQYF. In nucleotides, the CDR3 is TGTGCCAGCAGTTTAGCAACGTACCAAGAGACCCAGTACTTC.

This clonotype appeared a few times. The chain couples TRBV6-5 to TRBJ2-5, with TRBD1 identical over 8 bases. There are 14 residues in the CDR3. Germline trimming cut 5 bases from V and 3 bases from J; bases unmatched to any gene: 5. Germline V gives CDR1 MNHEY, CDR2 SVGAGI. The CDR3 DNA is TGTGCCAGCAGTAACGGACAGGGAAAAGAGACCCAGTACTTC. Translated, it gives CASSNGQGKETQYF.

The chain uses TRBV7-3 and TRBJ2-2, with no clear D. CDR3 length: 12 amino acids. The germline V and J ends were trimmed by 0 bases and 6 bases, with 2 bases remaining between them. CDR1 SGHTA and CDR2 FQGTGA come from the germline V gene. CDR3 amino acids: CASSLTSGELFF. The CDR3 coding sequence is TGTGCCAGCAGCTTAACATCCGGGGAGCTGTTTTTT.

The sample holds a few counts of this clonotype. This chain connects TRBV19 to TRBJ1-2; 10 bases match TRBD1. The V and J ends lost 6 bases and 7 bases, in that order; junction bases with no gene match: 26. The CDR3 totals 20 residues. Germline loops: CDR1 LNHDA, CDR2 SQIVND (reference sequence). The CDR3 DNA sequence: TGTGCCAGTAGGCAAGACCGCTCCGGGACAGGGGATACCTATTACTTTGGCTACACCTTC. Translating it yields CASRQDRSGTGDTYYFGYTF.

This clonotype has only a few counts. This chain joins TRBV7-9 and TRBJ2-3; 8 positions agree with TRBD2. V dropped 3 bases and J dropped 0; count of bases not matched to a gene: 5. CDR1 is SEHNR, CDR2 FQNEAQ, per germline (reference sequence). This CDR3 has 16 amino acids. CDR3 in amino acids: CASSFALAASTDTQYF. CDR3 DNA: TGTGCCAGCAGCTTCGCACTAGCGGCGAGCACAGATACGCAGTATTTT.

In its sample, this clonotype was seen a few times. The gene calls are TRBV6-5 and TRBJ2-3, with D perhaps matching TRBD1 or TRBD2 (5 bases each). Trimming shortened V by 1 base and J by 6 bases, and 11 bases separated the two germline ends. The CDR3 loop spans 14 amino acids. Germline assignment: CDR1 MNHEY and CDR2 SVGAGI. The CDR3, as DNA: TGTGCCAGCAGTTACTACGGGGCAGGGGATACGCAGTATTTT. Translation: CASSYYGAGDTQYF.

This clonotype was seen repeatedly, ten times or more. The rearrangement uses TRBV28 and TRBJ2-1; TRBD2 matches at 8 bases. J gave up 3 bases and V 8 bases, and 6 bases lay outside the gene matches. This CDR3 has 14 amino acids. Germline assignment: CDR1 MDHEN and CDR2 SYDVKM. In nucleotides, the CDR3 is TGTGCCAGCGTGAAGGGACTAGGCTACAATGAGCAGTTCTTC. This codes for CASVKGLGYNEQFF.

J is TRBJ2-5 and V is TRBV7-6; D call uncertain. Germline V gene lookup returns CDR1 SGHVS and CDR2 FNYEAQ. Trimming took off 11 bases at V and 1 base at J, with 14 bases between the two ends. The CDR3 consists of 13 residues. The DNA for the CDR3 is TGTGCCGCTGCCGGCGGACCCCAAGAGACCCAGTACTTC. Translating it yields CAAAGGPQETQYF. Full variable domain (outside the CDR3, taken from reference TRBV7-6 and TRBJ2-5): GAGVSQSPRYKVTKRGQDVALRCDPISGHVSLYWYRQALGQGPEFLTYFNYEAQQDKSGLPNDRFSAERPEGSISTLTIQRTEQRDSAMYRCAAAGGPQETQYFGPGTRLLVL.

There are a few counts of this clonotype. The chain couples TRBV4-1 to TRBJ2-7; TRBD2 is a possible D gene (5 bases). This CDR3 is 12 amino acids long. Between the trimmed V and J ends, which lost 4 bases and 4 bases, there was a span of 8 bases. Germline V lookup: CDR1 MGHRA, CDR2 YSYEKL. CDR3 nucleotides: TGCGCCAGCAGCCGTCGGGGATACGAGCAGTACTTC. It is translated as CASSRRGYEQYF.

This clonotype was observed a few times. V usage is TRBV2 and J usage is TRBJ1-2, with TRBD1 as a possible D gene (5 bases). V lost 6 bases and J 4 bases, leaving 15 bases between the germline ends. Germline CDR1 is SNHLY and CDR2 is FYNNEI. The CDR3 covers 14 residues. For the CDR3, the DNA is TGTGCCAGCAGGGGACTGGACCGATCCTATGGCTACACCTTC. This translates into CASRGLDRSYGYTF.

This clonotype was detected ten times or more. The chain employs TRBV7-6 and TRBJ1-1; D unresolved. Germline assignment: CDR1 SGHVS and CDR2 FNYEAQ. CDR3 length: 14 amino acids. V gave up 1 base and J gave up 0 bases, with 6 bases separating them. CDR3 sequence reads: CASSLGVMNTEAFF. The CDR3 DNA follows: TGTGCCAGCAGCTTAGGCGTAATGAACACTGAAGCTTTCTTT.

The sample holds many counts of this clonotype. This chain uses TRBV28 with TRBJ2-1, with no clear D. V lost 2 bases and J 5 bases, leaving 16 bases between the germline ends. The CDR3 is 16 amino acids. Germline V gene data show CDR1 as MDHEN and CDR2 as SYDVKM. DNA for the CDR3: TGTGCCAGCAGTTTAACTTACAACACAGAAAACAATGAGCAGTTCTTC. It yields the protein CASSLTYNTENNEQFF.

This clonotype was found a few times. CDR3 in DNA: TGTGCCACAGCCGCGAGGGTCCCCTACGAGCAGTACTTC. Translated: CATAARVPYEQYF. The chain links TRBV28 to TRBJ2-7; the D gene is possibly TRBD2 (5 bases). The V end lost 10 bases, the J end lost 2 bases, and 15 bases lay between the germline ends. CDR1 and CDR2 from the germline V gene are MDHEN and SYDVKM. The CDR3 loop spans 13 amino acids.

In its sample, this clonotype was seen a few times. J is TRBJ1-1 and V is TRBV2; D unresolved. This CDR3 region has 14 residues. V lost 1 base to trimming and J lost 0 bases, with 6 bases between them. Germline V lookup: CDR1 SNHLY, CDR2 FYNNEI. The CDR3 protein is CASSEGKLNTEAFF. DNA of the CDR3: TGTGCCAGCAGTGAAGGCAAACTGAACACTGAAGCTTTCTTT.

This clonotype has just a few counts. The CDR3 nucleotides are TGTGCCAGCAGTTACGTTGCGGGGGGCACCTACGAGCAGTACTTC. Its translation is CASSYVAGGTYEQYF. The chain employs TRBV6-1 and TRBJ2-7; 8 bases map to TRBD2. CDR1 is MNHNS and CDR2 is SASEGT in the germline V gene. The CDR3 consists of 15 residues. After removal of 5 bases from V and 2 bases from J, the junction contained 8 bases not matched to a gene.

This clonotype has ten or more counts. The CDR3 DNA follows: TGTGCCAGCAGTTTCGGATACATACAAGAGACCCAGTACTTC. Translating gives CASSFGYIQETQYF. The chain combines TRBV12-3 or TRBV12-4 with TRBJ2-5; D not certain. The CDR3 is made up of 14 amino acids. V gave up 3 bases and J gave up 2 bases, with 10 bases separating them.

This clonotype was seen a few times. V is TRBV20-1 and J is TRBJ2-1; D remains unclear. V shed 0 bases and J shed 7 bases, with 4 bases lying between them. Germline V gives CDR1 DFQATT, CDR2 SNEGSKA (reference sequence). This CDR3 contains 11 residues. In DNA form, the CDR3 reads TGCAGTGCTAGAGAAGCGAATGAGCAGTTCTTC. This encodes CSAREANEQFF.

Comments on this clonotype: One end of the junction varies from germline; a read error may be responsible. The chain recombines TRBV7-2 with TRBJ1-1; D not certain. CDR1 SGHTA and CDR2 FQGNSA come from the germline V gene. This CDR3 region has 15 residues. The CDR3 reads CVSSLGSNMNTEAFF. The CDR3 coding sequence is TGTGTCAGCAGCTTAGGCTCGAACATGAACACTGAAGCTTTCTTT.

The table lists this clonotype with many counts. The chain has TRBV6-6 and TRBJ2-2; maybe TRBD2 (5 bases). The CDR3 consists of 15 residues. Trimming stripped 5 bases from V and 4 bases from J, with 14 bases between. Per the germline V gene, CDR1 is MNHNY and CDR2 is SVGAGI (reference sequence). The CDR3 reads CASSPLAGGTGELFF. The CDR3 region has the DNA TGTGCCAGCAGTCCCTTGGCGGGTGGCACCGGGGAGCTGTTTTTT.

In its sample, this clonotype was seen many times. The chain employs TRBV6-5 and TRBJ1-1; TRBD1 might be the D (6 bases). The CDR3 contains 13 residues. Germline values: CDR1 MNHEY, CDR2 SVGAGI. The V end was cut by 3 bases, the J end by 6 bases, with 11 bases between. The CDR3 loop is CASSYLRGAEAFF. Written as DNA, the CDR3 is TGTGCCAGCAGTTATCTCAGGGGTGCTGAAGCTTTCTTT.

Note on this clonotype: The germline gene is not matched at one end of the junction; a read error may be the cause. The gene calls are TRBV15 and TRBJ2-1; no definite D call. The CDR3 is 11 residues long. Germline CDR1 LNHNV, CDR2 YYDKDF (reference sequence). Here the CDR3 reads CATSGDNEQFF. The DNA for the CDR3 is TGTGCCACCAGCGGAGACAATGAGCAGTTCTTC.

The table lists this clonotype with a few counts. This chain joins TRBV6-5 and TRBJ1-2, with D uncertain. This CDR3 spans 13 amino acids. CDR1 and CDR2 (germline): MNHEY, SVGAGI. V lost 6 bases, J lost 4 bases, and 12 bases lay in between. CDR3 DNA: TGTGCCAGCAGACCACTGGAGGGCTATGGCTACACCTTC. It yields the protein CASRPLEGYGYTF.

The chain joins TRBV29-1 to TRBJ2-3; D might be TRBD2 (6 bases). Germline loops: CDR1 SQVTM, CDR2 ANQGSEA. V lost 0 bases to trimming and J lost 0 bases, with 10 bases between them. The CDR3 is 15 amino acids. The DNA for the CDR3 is TGCAGCGTTGAAGATCCCCGGGAGAGCACAGATACGCAGTATTTT. This encodes CSVEDPRESTDTQYF.

This clonotype came up a few times. This sequence joins TRBV6-4 and TRBJ2-1; 10 nucleotides agree with TRBD2. The germline V gene encodes CDR1 MRHNA and CDR2 SNTAGT. The CDR3 is 15 residues long. J lost 1 base, V lost 5 bases, and 2 bases had no gene match. The CDR3 loop is CASSKLAGSYNEQFF. The CDR3 nucleotides are TGTGCCAGCAGTAAACTAGCGGGGTCCTACAATGAGCAGTTCTTC.